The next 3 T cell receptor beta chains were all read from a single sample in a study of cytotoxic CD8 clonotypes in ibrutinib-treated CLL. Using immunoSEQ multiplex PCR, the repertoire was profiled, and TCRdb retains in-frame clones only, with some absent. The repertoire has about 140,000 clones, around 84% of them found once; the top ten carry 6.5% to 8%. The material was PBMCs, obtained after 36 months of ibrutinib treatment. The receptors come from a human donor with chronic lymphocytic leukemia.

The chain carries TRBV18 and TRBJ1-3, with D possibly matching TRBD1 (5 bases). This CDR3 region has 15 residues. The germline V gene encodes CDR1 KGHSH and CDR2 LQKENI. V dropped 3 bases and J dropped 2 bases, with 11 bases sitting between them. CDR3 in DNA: TGTGCCAGCTCACCGAAAGGGGCCCCTGGAAACACCATATATTTT. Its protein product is CASSPKGAPGNTIYF. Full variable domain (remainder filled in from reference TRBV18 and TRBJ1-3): NAGVMQNPRHLVRRRGQEARLRCSPMKGHSHVYWYRQLPEEGLKFMVYLQKENIIDESGMPKERFSAEFPKEGPSILRIQQVVRGDSAAYFCASSPKGAPGNTIYFGEGSWLTVV.

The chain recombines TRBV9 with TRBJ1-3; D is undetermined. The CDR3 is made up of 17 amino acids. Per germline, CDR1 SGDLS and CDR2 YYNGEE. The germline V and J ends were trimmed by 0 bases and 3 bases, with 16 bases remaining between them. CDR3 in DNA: TGTGCCAGCAGCGTAGCTACGGGAGGGATGTTTGGAAACACCATATATTTT. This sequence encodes CASSVATGGMFGNTIYF.

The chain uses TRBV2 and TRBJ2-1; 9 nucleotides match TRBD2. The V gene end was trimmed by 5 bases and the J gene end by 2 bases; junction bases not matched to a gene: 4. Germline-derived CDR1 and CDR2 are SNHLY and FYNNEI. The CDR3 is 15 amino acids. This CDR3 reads CASSWASGTYNEQFF. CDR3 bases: TGTGCCAGCAGTTGGGCTAGCGGGACCTACAATGAGCAGTTCTTC. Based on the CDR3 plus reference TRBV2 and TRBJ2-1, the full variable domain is EPEVTQTPSHQVTQMGQEVILRCVPISNHLYFYWYRQILGQKVEFLVSFYNNEISEKSEIFDDQFSVERPDGSNFTLKIRSTKLEDSAMYFCASSWASGTYNEQFFGPGTRLTVL.